What follows are 6 T cell receptor beta chains derived from one specimen sequenced in a study of T cells in Graves' hyperthyroidism and ophthalmopathy. The source material, RNA transcripts, was used to amplify TCR beta CDR3 regions. With the HTBI primer set, the TCR CDR3 went through a first round of RT-PCR. TCRdb itself ran the multiplex PCR reads through MiXCR, one entry per CDR3 protein. The sample holds around 420,000 distinct CDR3 sequences, approximately 14% seen once. The material sequenced was blood. These receptors all come from a woman aged 18-30 years with Graves' hyperthyroidism.

To note about this clonotype: This may be a read error: a much more frequent sequence differs by one nucleotide. The V gene is TRBV2, the J gene TRBJ2-7, with a tentative D call TRBD1 (5 bases). This CDR3 spans 11 amino acids. CDR1 and CDR2 from the germline V gene are SNHLY and FYNNEI. V was cut by 4 bases and J by 9 bases, with 10 bases left in between. CDR3 amino acids: CASSVQGVQYF. Here the CDR3 DNA reads TGTGCCAGCAGTGTCCAAGGGGTGCAGTACTTC.

A few counts support this clonotype. CDR3 coding DNA: TGTGCCAGTAACTCTGCCGGGACAGGAGCCTACGAGCAGTACTTC. Translated: CASNSAGTGAYEQYF. The J gene is TRBJ2-7, the V gene TRBV19, with 8 bases identical to TRBD1. The germline V gene encodes CDR1 LNHDA and CDR2 SQIVND (reference sequence). Trimming cost V 7 bases and J 2 bases; bases outside gene matches: 10. The CDR3 loop spans 15 amino acids.

This clonotype was picked up a small number of times. The V and J genes are TRBV4-1 and TRBJ1-5; D is possibly TRBD1 (5 bases). V lost 5 bases and J 5 bases, leaving 13 bases between the germline ends. This CDR3 region has 14 residues. Germline-derived CDR1 and CDR2 are MGHRA and YSYEKL. The CDR3 bases are TGCGCCAGCAGCTCGAGGGGTTGGGATCAGCCCCAGCATTTT. This gives the protein CASSSRGWDQPQHF.

This chain links TRBV24-1 with TRBJ2-1; 9 bases match TRBD2. The CDR3 contains 14 residues. In germline, CDR1 is KGHDR, CDR2 SFDVKD. J gave up 9 bases and V 1 base, and 3 bases lay outside the gene matches. The DNA of the CDR3 is TGTGCCACCAGTGATTTTAGCGGGAGTACTGAGCAGTTCTTC. Protein product: CATSDFSGSTEQFF.

This clonotype showed up just a few times. The V call is TRBV6-1, the J call TRBJ1-2, with a possible D match to TRBD1 (5 bases). The CDR3 is made up of 12 amino acids. Germline V CDR1 and CDR2: MNHNS, SASEGT. V was clipped by 6 bases and J by 7 bases, with 12 bases between them. CDR3 amino acids: CASSRDAGGYTF. CDR3 nucleotides: TGTGCCAGCAGCAGGGATGCTGGTGGCTACACCTTC.

This clonotype has ten or more counts. This chain connects TRBV4-1 to TRBJ2-5; TRBD2 agrees at 10 bases. The CDR3 is 15 amino acids. The germline gives CDR1 MGHRA, CDR2 YSYEKL. The trim removed 0 bases at V and 5 bases at J, leaving 3 bases unmatched. This CDR3 is CASSQDGLAVETQYF. CDR3 in DNA: TGCGCCAGCAGCCAAGACGGACTAGCGGTGGAGACCCAGTACTTC.